A single sample is the source of the 21 T cell receptor beta chains below, sequenced in a study of T cells in Graves' hyperthyroidism and ophthalmopathy. Template material for amplifying TCR beta CDR3 regions consisted of RNA transcripts. Using the HTBI primer set, a first-round RT-PCR was run on the TCR CDR3. TCRdb independently ran MiXCR on the multiplex PCR reads; one entry per CDR3 protein. This sample yields around 350,000 distinct CDR3 sequences, of which roughly 15% are seen a single time; around 20% belongs to the top ten. Sequencing was performed on blood. These receptors all come from a woman aged 60-75 years with Graves' ophthalmopathy.

This chain joins TRBV7-6 and TRBJ2-1, with D possibly matching TRBD2 (6 bases). CDR3 length: 14 residues. The germline V gene has CDR1 SGHVS and CDR2 FNYEAQ. With 1 base removed from V and 7 bases from J, the gap between germline ends came to 11 bases. Here the CDR3 DNA reads TGTGCCAGCAGCTTAGAATTGGCGGGAAATGAGCAGTTCTTC. It encodes CASSLELAGNEQFF.

This clonotype was seen at least ten times. This rearrangement joins TRBV28 to TRBJ2-2; D remains ambiguous. V lost 6 bases to trimming and J lost 1 base, with 9 bases between them. The CDR3 extends over 14 amino acids. Germline assignment: CDR1 MDHEN and CDR2 SYDVKM. Here the CDR3 reads CASRGSLNTGELFF. In nucleotides, the CDR3 is TGTGCCAGCAGGGGTAGCCTGAACACCGGGGAGCTGTTTTTT.

The J gene is TRBJ2-3, the V gene TRBV10-3; the D gene is possibly TRBD2 (6 bases). Germline CDR1 is ENHRY and CDR2 is SYGVKD. V shed 6 bases and J shed 0 bases, with 10 bases lying between them. The CDR3 spans 14 residues. This chain's CDR3 is CAISAGTSTDTQYF. As DNA, the CDR3 is TGTGCCATCAGCGCCGGGACTAGCACAGATACGCAGTATTTT.

This chain joins TRBV5-5 and TRBJ1-1, with 8 bases matching TRBD1. V shed 4 bases, J shed 0 bases, and the junction held 2 bases outside the gene matches. The CDR3 totals 14 residues. Germline loops: CDR1 SGHKS, CDR2 YYEKEE (reference sequence). CDR3 sequence: CASSRQGMNTEAFF. The CDR3 nucleotides read TGTGCCAGCAGCCGACAGGGGATGAACACTGAAGCTTTCTTT.

This clonotype has a count of ten or more. The chain uses TRBV5-1 and TRBJ1-2; no clear D. The CDR3 runs to 15 residues. Between the trimmed V and J ends, which lost 0 bases and 2 bases, there was a span of 11 bases. CDR1 is SGHRS, CDR2 YFSETQ, per germline. CDR3: CASSLVGRLNYGYTF. CDR3 DNA: TGCGCCAGCAGCTTGGTTGGACGGTTGAACTATGGCTACACCTTC.

This clonotype was seen many times. The chain recombines TRBV11-3 with TRBJ2-1, with D unclear. The V end lost 3 bases, the J end lost 5 bases, and 14 bases lay between the germline ends. The CDR3 length is 15 residues. Germline CDR1 is SGHNT and CDR2 is YENEEA. Written as DNA, the CDR3 is TGTGCCAGCAGCTTCTTCTCAAATGGGGACAATGAGCAGTTCTTC. Its protein product is CASSFFSNGDNEQFF.

This clonotype was recorded many times. The V and J genes are TRBV2 and TRBJ1-4, with 7 bases aligning to TRBD1. The germline V gene has CDR1 SNHLY and CDR2 FYNNEI. The CDR3 is made up of 15 amino acids. After removal of 7 bases from V and 3 bases from J, the junction contained 8 bases not matched to a gene. DNA of the CDR3: TGTGCCAGCAAGGCTTCGACAGGGCCTAATGAAAAACTGTTTTTT. Its protein product is CASKASTGPNEKLFF.

On this clonotype itself: A much larger clone lies one base from this, so it may be a read error. V and J are TRBV6-1 and TRBJ1-5; D is perhaps TRBD1 (5 bases). In germline, CDR1 is MNHNS, CDR2 SASEGT. This CDR3 has 15 residues. CDR3 nucleotide sequence: TGTGCCAGCAGTAGAGGGGACGGAACAAATCAGCCCCGGCATTTT. It specifies CASSRGDGTNQPRHF.

Only a few counts were recorded for this clonotype. The V and J genes are TRBV6-1 and TRBJ1-3, with 11 bases matching TRBD1. The germline CDR1 and CDR2 sequences are MNHNS and SASEGT. Trimming removed 6 bases from V and 1 base from J; junction bases left unmatched: 8. The CDR3 sequence is 17 residues long. In DNA form, the CDR3 reads TGTGCCAGCAGCCTAGGGACAGGGGGTTCATCTGGAAACACCATATATTTT. Protein product: CASSLGTGGSSGNTIYF.

V is TRBV7-9 and J is TRBJ2-3; TRBD1 matches at 9 bases. The V gene's germline CDR1 is SEHNR and CDR2 FQNEAQ (reference sequence). V shed 0 bases, J shed 7 bases, and the junction held 8 bases outside the gene matches. The CDR3 runs to 16 residues. This CDR3 reads CASSLAGQGQIHTQYF. The CDR3 DNA reads as TGTGCCAGCAGCTTAGCCGGACAGGGGCAAATACATACGCAGTATTTT.

The chain uses TRBV19 and TRBJ1-1, with D unresolved. From germline, CDR1 is LNHDA and CDR2 SQIVND (reference sequence). The CDR3 contains 12 residues. Trimming stripped 3 bases from V and 10 bases from J, with 12 bases between. The CDR3 sequence is CASSMVGFPAFF. The CDR3 DNA follows: TGTGCCAGTAGTATGGTTGGCTTTCCAGCTTTCTTT.

In its sample, this clonotype was seen a few times. V gene TRBV12-3 or TRBV12-4 combines with J gene TRBJ1-5; TRBD1 is a possible D gene (6 bases). This CDR3 is 12 amino acids long. With 4 bases removed from V and 6 bases from J, the gap between germline ends came to 7 bases. The CDR3 region is CASSWTAQPQHF. CDR3 coding DNA: TGTGCCAGCAGTTGGACAGCTCAGCCCCAGCATTTT.

Details on this clonotype: This could be a read error, since a much larger clone is one nucleotide away. The chain has TRBV30 and TRBJ2-7; 9 bases fit TRBD1. V was pared by 3 bases and J by 3 bases, with 6 bases of the junction left unmatched. The CDR3 extends over 14 amino acids. CDR1 and CDR2 from the germline V gene are GTSNPN and SVGIG (reference sequence). Written as DNA, the CDR3 is TGTGCCTGGAGCCCCGGACAGGGGTTCTACGAGCAGTACTTC. This encodes CAWSPGQGFYEQYF.

Only a few counts were recorded for this clonotype. The chain couples TRBV11-2 to TRBJ1-2, with D possibly TRBD1 on 5 matching bases. This CDR3 is built from 15 residues. Trimming cost V 2 bases and J 4 bases, with 14 bases left between them. CDR1 is SGHAT and CDR2 is FQNNGV in the germline V gene. The CDR3: CASSLQGRASYGYTF. The CDR3, as DNA: TGTGCCAGCAGCTTACAAGGCAGGGCTTCCTATGGCTACACCTTC.

This chain joins TRBV5-1 and TRBJ2-1; TRBD2 aligns across 13 bases. V lost 5 bases and J lost 3; bases outside the gene matches: 8. Germline V gene sequence: CDR1 SGHRS, CDR2 YFSETQ. The CDR3 has 17 amino acids. CDR3 bases: TGCGCCAGCAGTCCGACTAGCGGGAGGCAGCTCTACAATGAGCAGTTCTTC. Translating it yields CASSPTSGRQLYNEQFF.

This clonotype was counted ten times or more. The chain combines TRBV12-3 or TRBV12-4 with TRBJ2-7, with D maybe TRBD2 (5 bases). The CDR3 length is 13 residues. V lost 7 bases and J lost 1, with 11 bases in between. CDR3: CASTTGVSYEQYF. CDR3 nucleotides: TGTGCCAGCACCACCGGGGTTTCCTACGAGCAGTACTTC.

The V and J genes are TRBV11-2 and TRBJ2-3, with 12 bases fitting TRBD2. V gave up 0 bases and J gave up 0 bases; unmatched junction bases: 4. The germline V gene encodes CDR1 SGHAT and CDR2 FQNNGV. CDR3 length equals 18 residues. CDR3 in amino acids: CASSLDRTSGRSTDTQYF. CDR3 sequence (DNA): TGTGCCAGCAGCTTAGATCGAACTAGCGGGAGGAGCACAGATACGCAGTATTTT.

A few counts support this clonotype. The CDR3 sequence is CASSDRTQNIQYF. The CDR3 bases are TGTGCCAGCAGTGACCGGACCCAAAACATTCAGTACTTC. This chain connects TRBV27 to TRBJ2-4; D is unresolved. V lost 5 bases, J lost 5 bases, and 10 bases lay in between. The germline V gene has CDR1 MNHEY and CDR2 SMNVEV (reference sequence). The CDR3 totals 13 residues.

About this clonotype: At one of its ends the junction is not consistent with the germline gene, which may arise from a read error. The CDR3 loop is CASSPLASYNGQFF. The CDR3 region has the DNA TGCGCCAGCAGCCCTTTGGCCTCCTACAATGGGCAGTTCTTC. The chain carries TRBV5-1 and TRBJ2-1; D is ambiguous. The CDR3 is made up of 14 amino acids. Germline-derived CDR1 and CDR2 are SGHRS and YFSETQ.

This clonotype was seen ten or more times. The J gene is TRBJ2-1, the V gene TRBV18, with 8 bases matching TRBD2. Trimming at V came to 8 bases and at J to 4 bases, leaving 19 bases not matched to a gene. The germline V gene encodes CDR1 KGHSH and CDR2 LQKENI. The CDR3 is 18 residues long. The CDR3 DNA is TGTGCCAGCACACAACAACAAATTAGCGGGACCCTTTACAATGAGCAGTTCTTC. Translating gives CASTQQQISGTLYNEQFF.

This clonotype appeared many times. The rearrangement joins TRBV18 to TRBJ2-3; D uncertain. Trimming removed 2 bases from V and 0 bases from J, with 9 bases in between. This CDR3 contains 15 residues. CDR1 is KGHSH and CDR2 is LQKENI in the germline V gene. This chain's CDR3 is CASSPKGSSTDTQYF. CDR3 coding DNA: TGTGCCAGCTCACCAAAGGGAAGCAGCACAGATACGCAGTATTTT.